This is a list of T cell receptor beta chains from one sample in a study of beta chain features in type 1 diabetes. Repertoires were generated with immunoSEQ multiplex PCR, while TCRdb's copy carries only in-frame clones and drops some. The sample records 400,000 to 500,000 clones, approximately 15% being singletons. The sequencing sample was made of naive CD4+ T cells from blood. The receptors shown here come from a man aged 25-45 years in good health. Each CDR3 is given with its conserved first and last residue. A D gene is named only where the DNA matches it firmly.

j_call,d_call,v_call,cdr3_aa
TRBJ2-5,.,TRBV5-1,CASSLDGAAQETQYF
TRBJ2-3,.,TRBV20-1,CSTGPRDTQYF
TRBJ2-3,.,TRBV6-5,CASSYSKAFTDTQYF
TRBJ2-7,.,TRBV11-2,CASSLVGHRYEQYF
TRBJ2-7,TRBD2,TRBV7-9,CASRAGTSGYEQYF
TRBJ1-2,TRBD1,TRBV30,CAWSVLGTVNYGYTF
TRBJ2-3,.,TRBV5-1,CASSPQDPTDTQYF
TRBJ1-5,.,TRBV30,CAWSVGSQGNQPQHF
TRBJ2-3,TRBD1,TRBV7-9,CASSFGQGADTQYF
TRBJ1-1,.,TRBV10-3,CAISGGNTEAFF
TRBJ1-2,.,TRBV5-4,CASRSPSTIYGYTF
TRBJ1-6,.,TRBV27,CASSLSKSWSSPLHF
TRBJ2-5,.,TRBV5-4,CASSLSGGRETQYF
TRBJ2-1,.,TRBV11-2,CASSARQASSYNEQFF
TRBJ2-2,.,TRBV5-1,CASSLVVSGELFF
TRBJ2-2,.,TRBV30,CAWRNEGLNTGELFF
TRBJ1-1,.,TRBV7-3,CASSSQQGTEAFF
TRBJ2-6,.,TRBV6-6,CASSQAASGANVLTF
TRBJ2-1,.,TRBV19,CASSIVQNEQFF
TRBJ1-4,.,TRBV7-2,CASSLLTGNEKLFF
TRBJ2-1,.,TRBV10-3,CAISDSQADEQFF
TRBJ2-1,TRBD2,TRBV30,CAWNAGGSYNEQFF
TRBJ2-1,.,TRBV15,CATSRDLVADRSEQFF
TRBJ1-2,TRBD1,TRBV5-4,CASRPKTGGNYGYTF
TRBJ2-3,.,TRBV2,CASTRTLKGGSDTQYF
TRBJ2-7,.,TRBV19,CASSMAGPLSSYEQYF
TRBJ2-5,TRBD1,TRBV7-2,CASSLGQGPRLTQYF
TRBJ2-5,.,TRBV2,CASSEGMSETQYF